A single sample gave rise to the 32 T cell receptor beta chains below, sequenced in a study of cytomegalovirus exposure and HLA in healthy donors. In the PCR, 60 Vbeta and 13 Jbeta primers were used. Assay used: immunoSEQ multiplex PCR; TCRdb lists only in-frame clones, some missing. The sample yields about 120,000 clones, about 75% seen once. The sample consisted of PBMCs. These receptors came from a man aged 55 to 70 in good health and CMV-seropositive.

This chain uses TRBV5-1 with TRBJ1-1; no firm D call. The CDR3 covers 14 residues. V was trimmed by 3 bases and J by 0 bases, leaving 9 bases between them. Germline loops: CDR1 SGHRS, CDR2 YFSETQ. The DNA for the CDR3 is TGCGCCAGCAGCTCGGGGAGGCTGAACACTGAAGCTTTCTTT. This codes for CASSSGRLNTEAFF. The whole variable domain, filled in from reference TRBV5-1 and TRBJ1-1, reads KAGVTQTPRYLIKTRGQQVTLSCSPISGHRSVSWYQQTPGQGLQFLFEYFSETQRNKGNFPGRFSGRQFSNSRSEMNVSTLELGDSALYLCASSSGRLNTEAFFGQGTRLTVV.

This clone showed up just once. This rearrangement joins TRBV5-1 to TRBJ1-2; D remains ambiguous. The V and J ends lost 1 base and 0 bases respectively, with 16 bases between them. The V gene's germline CDR1 is SGHRS and CDR2 YFSETQ. This CDR3 comprises 17 residues. The CDR3, as DNA: TGCGCCAGCAGCTTGCGTCAGTGGAACAGCCCTAACTATGGCTACACCTTC. Its translation is CASSLRQWNSPNYGYTF.

This sequence joins TRBV19 and TRBJ1-2, with D unresolved. Trimming stripped 4 bases from V and 9 bases from J, with 18 bases between. The CDR3 is 14 amino acids. Germline assignment: CDR1 LNHDA and CDR2 SQIVND (reference sequence). CDR3 region: CASSTVGGGVRYTF. CDR3 coding DNA: TGTGCCAGTAGTACCGTCGGCGGCGGAGTGCGCTACACCTTC. Supplemented by reference TRBV19 and TRBJ1-2, the full variable domain reads DGGITQSPKYLFRKEGQNVTLSCEQNLNHDAMYWYRQDPGQGLRLIYYSQIVNDFQKGDIAEGYSVSREKKESFPLTVTSAQKNPTAFYLCASSTVGGGVRYTFGSGTRLTVV.

As to this clone: One end of the junction fails to match germline, which may point to a read error. The V gene is TRBV7-9, the J gene TRBJ1-2; 7 bases are a match to TRBD1. This CDR3 has 15 residues. The germline CDR1 and CDR2 sequences are SEHNR and FQNEAQ (reference sequence). The CDR3 is CSSSLTRQGGYGYTF. The CDR3 DNA reads TGTTCCAGCAGCTTAACTAGGCAGGGGGGCTATGGCTACACCTTC.

The chain recombines TRBV11-2 with TRBJ2-3; 13 nucleotides match TRBD2. The CDR3 runs to 16 residues. Germline V gene data show CDR1 as SGHAT and CDR2 as FQNNGV. V was clipped by 4 bases and J by 3 bases; unmatched bases: 4. Written as DNA, the CDR3 is TGTGCCAGCAGCTACGGGACTAGCGGGGTAACAGATACGCAGTATTTT. Translation: CASSYGTSGVTDTQYF. The entire variable domain, with the rest obtained from reference TRBV11-2 and TRBJ2-3, is as follows: EAGVAQSPRYKIIEKRQSVAFWCNPISGHATLYWYQQILGQGPKLLIQFQNNGVVDDSQLPKDRFSAERLKGVDSTLKIQPAKLEDSAVYLCASSYGTSGVTDTQYFGPGTRLTVL.

As for this clone: The sample holds other DNA sequences that translate to the same CDR3. V gene TRBV5-1 combines with J gene TRBJ2-3; the D gene is possibly TRBD1 (6 bases). Germline V gene lookup returns CDR1 SGHRS and CDR2 YFSETQ. Trimming took off 2 bases at V and 0 bases at J, with 7 bases between the two ends. The CDR3 is made up of 14 amino acids. The CDR3 DNA sequence: TGCGCCAGCAGCTTCACAGGGAGCACAGATACGCAGTATTTT. Residues: CASSFTGSTDTQYF.

The V call is TRBV28, the J call TRBJ2-7, with TRBD1 identical over 8 bases. The CDR3 totals 14 residues. CDR1 is MDHEN, CDR2 SYDVKM, per germline. Losses at the gene ends were 6 bases for V and 1 base for J; bases not matched to a gene: 5. CDR3 DNA sequence: TGTGCCAGCAGGAGAGGACAGGGATCCTACGAGCAGTACTTC. This gives the protein CASRRGQGSYEQYF. The complete variable domain, with remaining parts taken from reference TRBV28 and TRBJ2-7, reads DVKVTQSSRYLVKRTGEKVFLECVQDMDHENMFWYRQDPGLGLRLIYFSYDVKMKEKGDIPEGYSVSREKKERFSLILESASTNQTSMYLCASRRGQGSYEQYFGPGTRLTVT.

This chain uses TRBV2 with TRBJ1-5, with no clear D. Looked up from germline, CDR1 is SNHLY and CDR2 is FYNNEI. V dropped 7 bases and J dropped 6 bases, with 13 bases sitting between them. The CDR3 contains 13 residues. The CDR3 nucleotides are TGTGCCAGCACCTTCGAGAGGAGTCAGCCCCAGCATTTT. This gives the protein CASTFERSQPQHF. Using reference TRBV2 and TRBJ1-5 for the parts outside the CDR3, the full variable domain is EPEVTQTPSHQVTQMGQEVILRCVPISNHLYFYWYRQILGQKVEFLVSFYNNEISEKSEIFDDQFSVERPDGSNFTLKIRSTKLEDSAMYFCASTFERSQPQHFGDGTRLSIL.

V gene TRBV5-1 combines with J gene TRBJ2-5; TRBD1 agrees at 11 bases. Germline-derived CDR1 and CDR2 are SGHRS and YFSETQ. V lost 5 bases to trimming and J lost 5 bases; unmatched junction nucleotides: 5. This CDR3 is built from 14 residues. Here the CDR3 DNA reads TGCGCCAGCAGGAGGGACAGGGGGAGGGAGACCCAGTACTTC. Translation: CASRRDRGRETQYF.

In regard to this clone: Other DNA sequences in this sample translate to the same CDR3. The V call is TRBV29-1, the J call TRBJ1-1; D perhaps matches TRBD1 (5 bases). V gave up 7 bases and J gave up 1 base, with 16 bases separating them. Germline assignment: CDR1 SQVTM and CDR2 ANQGSEA. The CDR3 loop spans 14 amino acids. Here the CDR3 reads CSAPAQGTNTEAFF. Here the CDR3 DNA reads TGCAGCGCCCCAGCGCAGGGCACGAACACTGAAGCTTTCTTT.

This chain links TRBV19 with TRBJ2-1, with 9 nucleotides matching TRBD1. Germline V lookup: CDR1 LNHDA, CDR2 SQIVND (reference sequence). CDR3 length: 18 amino acids. The ends lost 3 bases at V and 2 bases at J; junction bases unmatched: 11. DNA for the CDR3: TGTGCCAGTAGTATTGGTCCATACAGGGGGCTCGCCTACAATGAGCAGTTCTTC. Encoded protein: CASSIGPYRGLAYNEQFF.

The chain is built from TRBV5-1 and TRBJ1-1; TRBD1 matches 9 bases. The CDR3 totals 19 residues. The trim removed 4 bases at V and 1 base at J, leaving 17 bases unmatched. Germline-derived CDR1 and CDR2 are SGHRS and YFSETQ. CDR3 amino acids: CASSLLTGGGQGANTEAFF. In DNA form, the CDR3 reads TGCGCCAGCAGCCTACTAACGGGTGGGGGACAGGGAGCGAACACTGAAGCTTTCTTT.

The chain uses TRBV5-6 and TRBJ1-5; 8 bases match TRBD1. The CDR3 is 15 residues long. Germline V gene sequence: CDR1 SGHDT, CDR2 YYEEEE. Unmatched junction bases numbered 10, after V lost 4 bases and J lost 7 bases. CDR3 sequence: CASSLRDRFEQPQHF. In DNA, the CDR3 is TGTGCCAGCAGCCTGAGGGACAGGTTTGAGCAGCCCCAGCATTTT.

The chain is built from TRBV5-1 and TRBJ1-2; 8 bases fit TRBD1. Looked up from germline, CDR1 is SGHRS and CDR2 is YFSETQ. V shed 3 bases, J shed 7 bases, and the junction held 11 bases outside the gene matches. This CDR3 spans 15 amino acids. The CDR3 sequence: CASSSVDRGGFGYTF. Here the CDR3 DNA reads TGCGCCAGCAGCTCGGTTGACAGGGGCGGGTTTGGCTACACCTTC. Filled out from reference TRBV5-1 and TRBJ1-2, the complete variable domain reads KAGVTQTPRYLIKTRGQQVTLSCSPISGHRSVSWYQQTPGQGLQFLFEYFSETQRNKGNFPGRFSGRQFSNSRSEMNVSTLELGDSALYLCASSSVDRGGFGYTFGSGTRLTVV.

This chain connects TRBV10-3 to TRBJ1-2, with D possibly matching TRBD1 (5 bases). From germline, CDR1 is ENHRY and CDR2 SYGVKD. Trimming removed 6 bases from V and 2 bases from J, with 22 bases in between. This CDR3 contains 17 residues. In nucleotides, the CDR3 is TGTGCCATCAGCGAAACCTTCGGGGGTATCGAAAACTATGGCTACACCTTC. This translates into CAISETFGGIENYGYTF.

This sequence joins TRBV7-2 and TRBJ1-6; 7 bases are a match to TRBD1. CDR1 and CDR2 (germline): SGHTA, FQGNSA. The CDR3 contains 17 residues. V trimming: 3 bases; J trimming: 9 bases; junction bases outside the gene matches: 14. Here the CDR3 DNA reads TGTGCCAGCAGCTTCACCGGCGGACAGGTTCTAACTTCACCCCTCCACTTT. Translation gives CASSFTGGQVLTSPLHF.

In this sample, this clone turned up a few times. Relative to the germline gene, one junction end is altered; a read error may explain this. J is TRBJ2-7 and V is TRBV5-1; 14 bases align to TRBD2. CDR1 is SGHRS, CDR2 YFSETQ, per germline. The CDR3 spans 20 residues. The CDR3 DNA sequence: TGCGCCAGCAGCTTGGGGGTGACTAGCGGGAGGGCCCGGGGCTCCCACGAGCAGTACTTC. Amino acids: CASSLGVTSGRARGSHEQYF.

Concerning this clone itself: Other DNA sequences in this sample translate to the same CDR3. V is TRBV5-6 and J is TRBJ1-2, with D possibly TRBD1 on 5 matching bases. V lost 4 bases and J 2 bases, leaving 12 bases between the germline ends. The CDR3 has 14 residues. Germline V CDR1 and CDR2: SGHDT, YYEEEE. In nucleotides, the CDR3 is TGTGCCAGCAGCCCCACGGGGGGGAACTATGGCTACACCTTC. This codes for CASSPTGGNYGYTF. The variable domain in full, completed from reference TRBV5-6 and TRBJ1-2, reads DAGVTQSPTHLIKTRGQQVTLRCSPKSGHDTVSWYQQALGQGPQFIFQYYEEEERQRGNFPDRFSGHQFPNYSSELNVNALLLGDSALYLCASSPTGGNYGYTFGSGTRLTVV.

The chain combines TRBV18 with TRBJ1-2; TRBD1 matches at 7 bases. This CDR3 is 16 amino acids long. Per germline, CDR1 KGHSH and CDR2 LQKENI. The V segment lost 3 bases and the J segment 4 bases; nucleotides outside the gene matches: 11. The CDR3 DNA reads TGTGCCAGCTCACCTACTGGACAGGCGGCTGGCTATGGCTACACCTTC. The encoded protein is CASSPTGQAAGYGYTF.

A note on this clone: At the DNA level, this CDR3 is encoded by other sequences in the same sample as well. CDR3 residues: CASSPQGTDTQYF. DNA of the CDR3: TGCGCCAGCAGCCCTCAGGGTACAGATACGCAGTATTTT. The chain uses TRBV5-1 and TRBJ2-3; D is perhaps TRBD1 (5 bases). V lost 4 bases, J lost 3 bases, and 9 bases lay in between. The germline gives CDR1 SGHRS, CDR2 YFSETQ. The CDR3 loop spans 13 amino acids.

CDR3 loop: CASSIGPRGGNEQFF. CDR3 in DNA: TGTGCCAGTAGTATCGGTCCCAGAGGGGGCAATGAGCAGTTCTTC. The chain uses TRBV19 and TRBJ2-1; D perhaps matches TRBD1 (6 bases). Germline-derived CDR1 and CDR2 are LNHDA and SQIVND (reference sequence). The CDR3 consists of 15 residues. V was pared by 3 bases and J by 6 bases, with 15 bases between.

The chain is built from TRBV5-1 and TRBJ2-2; TRBD2 matches 7 bases. V shed 0 bases and J 6 bases; nucleotides not matched to a gene: 14. The CDR3 is 18 residues long. Per germline, CDR1 SGHRS and CDR2 YFSETQ. CDR3 in DNA: TGCGCCAGCAGCTTGGAACCGACTAGCCAGGTTAACCCCGGGGAGCTGTTTTTT. The encoded protein is CASSLEPTSQVNPGELFF.

On this clone itself: Other DNA sequences in the sample encode the same CDR3. The V and J genes are TRBV11-3 and TRBJ1-1; weak D call: TRBD1 (5 bases). V was pared by 0 bases and J by 3 bases, with 8 bases between. From germline, CDR1 is SGHNT and CDR2 YENEEA. The CDR3 contains 14 residues. As DNA, the CDR3 is TGTGCCAGCAGCTTAGAAGGGGAAGACACTGAAGCTTTCTTT. It is translated as CASSLEGEDTEAFF.

The chain recombines TRBV19 with TRBJ2-1; no reliable D call. Between the trimmed V and J ends, which lost 6 bases and 2 bases, there was a span of 11 bases. Germline V lookup: CDR1 LNHDA, CDR2 SQIVND (reference sequence). The CDR3 totals 14 residues. In DNA, the CDR3 is TGTGCCAGTAGCGACATCTACCCCTACAATGAGCAGTTCTTC. Protein sequence: CASSDIYPYNEQFF.

This rearrangement joins TRBV7-9 to TRBJ1-4; 8 bases line up with TRBD1. CDR3 length: 15 residues. Trimming took 4 bases from V and 8 from J; bases not matched to a gene: 9. Germline V gene data show CDR1 as SEHNR and CDR2 as FQNEAQ (reference sequence). The CDR3 DNA follows: TGTGCCAGCAGCTCATTGGACAGGGTCGAGGAAAAACTGTTTTTT. This encodes CASSSLDRVEEKLFF.

This chain uses TRBV10-1 with TRBJ2-5; 7 bases align to TRBD2. Matching the DNA end better, TRBJ2-7 makes the J call doubtful. Germline V lookup: CDR1 WNHNN, CDR2 SYGVQD (reference sequence). This CDR3 is 14 amino acids long. CDR3 in DNA: TGCGCCAGCGGGGCCGGGACTATCCCCTACGAGCAGTACTTC. Translation gives CASGAGTIPYEQYF.

This clone was observed a handful of times. Here the CDR3 DNA reads TGTGCCAGCAGCTCTAGCGGGGGGTTGAAAGAGACCCAGTACTTC. Amino acids: CASSSSGGLKETQYF. The V gene is TRBV5-5, the J gene TRBJ2-5, with 11 bases lining up with TRBD2. Germline lookup yields CDR1 SGHKS and CDR2 YYEKEE (reference sequence). CDR3 length equals 15 residues. Trimming took 3 bases from V and 3 from J; bases not matched to a gene: 4.

The rearrangement uses TRBV18 and TRBJ1-1, with TRBD1 identical over 9 bases. CDR3 length: 17 amino acids. Germline-derived CDR1 and CDR2 are KGHSH and LQKENI. The V and J ends lost 6 bases and 4 bases, in that order; junction bases with no gene match: 15. CDR3 residues: CASSPPGQGTEGTEAFF. CDR3 DNA: TGTGCCAGCTCCCCCCCAGGACAGGGGACCGAGGGCACTGAAGCTTTCTTT.

The chain recombines TRBV6-1 with TRBJ2-2, with TRBD1 matching 7 bases. After removal of 6 bases from V and 0 bases from J, the junction contained 4 bases not matched to a gene. The CDR3 contains 15 residues. Per germline, CDR1 MNHNS and CDR2 SASEGT. CDR3 nucleotides: TGTGCCAGCAGGGCCGGGACAGCGAACACCGGGGAGCTGTTTTTT. It yields the protein CASRAGTANTGELFF.

The chain carries TRBV19 and TRBJ1-4; D ambiguous. Germline V lookup: CDR1 LNHDA, CDR2 SQIVND (reference sequence). Trimming pared 5 bases from V and 14 bases from J, leaving 15 bases between. The CDR3 runs 12 residues. CDR3 nucleotide sequence: TGTGCCAGTAGTCCAGACTTAGGCAGTCTGTTTTTT. The encoded protein is CASSPDLGSLFF. Full variable domain (remainder filled in from reference TRBV19 and TRBJ1-4): DGGITQSPKYLFRKEGQNVTLSCEQNLNHDAMYWYRQDPGQGLRLIYYSQIVNDFQKGDIAEGYSVSREKKESFPLTVTSAQKNPTAFYLCASSPDLGSLFFGSGTQLSVL.

The chain couples TRBV27 to TRBJ2-2; tentative D call: TRBD2 (6 bases). Germline V gives CDR1 MNHEY, CDR2 SMNVEV (reference sequence). V lost 5 bases and J 6 bases, leaving 16 bases between the germline ends. The CDR3 contains 15 residues. CDR3: CASSRTGLSPGELFF. The CDR3 coding sequence is TGTGCCAGCAGTCGGACGGGACTCTCCCCCGGGGAGCTGTTTTTT.

V gene TRBV6-5 combines with J gene TRBJ1-2; 8 nucleotides match TRBD1. Germline V gene sequence: CDR1 MNHEY, CDR2 SVGAGI. V lost 5 bases and J lost 0; bases outside the gene matches: 5. The CDR3 is 15 amino acids. CDR3 residues: CASSRRQGTNYGYTF. CDR3 sequence (DNA): TGTGCCAGCAGTCGAAGACAGGGGACTAACTATGGCTACACCTTC.